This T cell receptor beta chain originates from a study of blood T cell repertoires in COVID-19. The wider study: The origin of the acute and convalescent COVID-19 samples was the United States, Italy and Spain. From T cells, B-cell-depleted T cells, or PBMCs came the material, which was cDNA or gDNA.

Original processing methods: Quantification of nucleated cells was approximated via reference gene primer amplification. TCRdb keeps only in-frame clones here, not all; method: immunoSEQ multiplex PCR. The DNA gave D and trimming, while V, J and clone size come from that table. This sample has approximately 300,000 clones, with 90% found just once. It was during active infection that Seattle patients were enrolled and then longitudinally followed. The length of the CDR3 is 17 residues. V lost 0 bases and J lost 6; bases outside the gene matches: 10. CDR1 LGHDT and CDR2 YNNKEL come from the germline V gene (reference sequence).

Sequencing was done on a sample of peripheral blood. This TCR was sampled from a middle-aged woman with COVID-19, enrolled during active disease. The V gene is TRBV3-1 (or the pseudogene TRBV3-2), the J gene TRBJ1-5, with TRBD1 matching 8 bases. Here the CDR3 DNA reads TGTGCCAGCAGCCAAGAGCTGGGGACAGGAAAGGGTCAGCCCCAGCATTTT. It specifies CASSQELGTGKGQPQHF.